The source of this TCR beta chain is a study of cytomegalovirus exposure and HLA in healthy donors. In germline, CDR1 is SGHRS, CDR2 YFSETQ. This CDR3 is built from 14 residues. V dropped 0 bases and J dropped 5 bases, with 12 bases sitting between them. Sequencing was performed with immunoSEQ multiplex PCR; in TCRdb, only in-frame clones are kept and a portion is missing. Among roughly 120,000 clones listed, 86% were seen once. The chain recombines TRBV5-1 with TRBJ2-7; D is ambiguous. The material sequenced was PBMCs. This TCR derives from a young man in good health and CMV-seronegative. The CDR3 nucleotides read TGCGCCAGCAGCTTGGTCGATCAGTCCGACGAGCAGTACTTC. It codes for CASSLVDQSDEQYF.